This TCR beta chain was captured in a study of blood T cell repertoires in COVID-19. Overall study context: Spain, Italy and the United States supplied samples that represented acute and convalescent COVID-19. Sample material is recorded as cDNA or gDNA derived from T cells, B-cell-depleted T cells, or PBMCs.

Authors' processing steps: Estimated nucleated cell counts came from reference gene primer amplification. TCRdb's table, derived via immunoSEQ multiplex PCR, lists solely in-frame clones and lacks some. V and J calls and clone size are copied from that table; D and trimming were computed from the DNA. The sample yields about 120,000 clones, approximately 90% seen once. The J segment lost 9 bases and the V segment lost 2 bases, leaving 4 bases of the junction unmatched. The V gene's germline CDR1 is MGHDK and CDR2 SYGVNS. The CDR3 length is 14 residues. The sequenced sample consisted of peripheral blood. The chain recombines TRBV25-1 with TRBJ1-6, with 7 positions matching TRBD1. This receptor was obtained from a man between 65 and 85 years old with active or convalescent COVID-19. CDR3 loop: CASSEQGGGSPLHF. CDR3 in DNA: TGTGCCAGCAGTGAACAGGGGGGCGGTTCACCCCTCCACTTT.